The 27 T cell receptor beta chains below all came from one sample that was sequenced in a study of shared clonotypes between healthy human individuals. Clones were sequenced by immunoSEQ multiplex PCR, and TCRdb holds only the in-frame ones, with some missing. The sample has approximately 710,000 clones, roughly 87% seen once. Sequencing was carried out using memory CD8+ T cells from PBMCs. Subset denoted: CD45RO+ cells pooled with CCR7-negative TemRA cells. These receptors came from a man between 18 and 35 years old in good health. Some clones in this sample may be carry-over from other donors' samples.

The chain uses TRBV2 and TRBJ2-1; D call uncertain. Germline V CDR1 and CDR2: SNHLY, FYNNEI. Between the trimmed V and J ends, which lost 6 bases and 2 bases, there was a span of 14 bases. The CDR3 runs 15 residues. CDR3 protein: CASSPSSRPYNEQFF. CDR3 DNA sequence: TGTGCCAGCAGCCCATCAAGCAGGCCCTACAATGAGCAGTTCTTC. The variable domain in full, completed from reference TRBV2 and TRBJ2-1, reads EPEVTQTPSHQVTQMGQEVILRCVPISNHLYFYWYRQILGQKVEFLVSFYNNEISEKSEIFDDQFSVERPDGSNFTLKIRSTKLEDSAMYFCASSPSSRPYNEQFFGPGTRLTVL.

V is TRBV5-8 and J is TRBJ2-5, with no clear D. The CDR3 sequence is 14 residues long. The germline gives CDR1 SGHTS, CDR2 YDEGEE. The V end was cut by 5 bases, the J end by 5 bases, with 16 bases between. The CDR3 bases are TGTGCCAGCAGACCAGTGGTCCCATCGGAGACCCAGTACTTC. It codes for CASRPVVPSETQYF.

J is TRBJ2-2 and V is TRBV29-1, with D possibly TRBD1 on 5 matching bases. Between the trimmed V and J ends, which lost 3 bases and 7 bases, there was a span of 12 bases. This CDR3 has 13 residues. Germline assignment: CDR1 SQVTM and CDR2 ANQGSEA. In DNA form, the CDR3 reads TGCAGCGTTGATCAGCAGGGAAGCGGGGAGCTGTTTTTT. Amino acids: CSVDQQGSGELFF.

DNA of the CDR3: TGTGCCAGCAGTTTGATTCCGGGGCTTTCCTACGAGCAGTACTTC. It is translated as CASSLIPGLSYEQYF. The V gene is TRBV28, the J gene TRBJ2-7; D possibly uses TRBD1 or TRBD2 (5 bases each). V dropped 3 bases and J dropped 1 base, with 13 bases sitting between them. Germline-derived CDR1 and CDR2 are MDHEN and SYDVKM. The CDR3 totals 15 residues. The variable domain in full, with the rest retrieved from reference TRBV28 and TRBJ2-7, is DVKVTQSSRYLVKRTGEKVFLECVQDMDHENMFWYRQDPGLGLRLIYFSYDVKMKEKGDIPEGYSVSREKKERFSLILESASTNQTSMYLCASSLIPGLSYEQYFGPGTRLTVT.

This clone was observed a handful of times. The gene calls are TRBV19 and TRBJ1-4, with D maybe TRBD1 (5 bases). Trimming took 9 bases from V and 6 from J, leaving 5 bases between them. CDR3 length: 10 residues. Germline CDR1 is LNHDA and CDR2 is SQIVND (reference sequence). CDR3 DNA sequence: TGTGCCAGCAGGGATGAAAAACTGTTTTTT. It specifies CASRDEKLFF.

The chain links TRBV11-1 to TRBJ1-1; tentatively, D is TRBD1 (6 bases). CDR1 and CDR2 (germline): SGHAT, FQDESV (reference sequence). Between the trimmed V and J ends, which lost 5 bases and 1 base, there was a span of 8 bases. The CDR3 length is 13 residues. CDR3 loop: CASSLGQNTEAFF. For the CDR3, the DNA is TGTGCCAGCAGCCTGGGACAGAACACTGAAGCTTTCTTT.

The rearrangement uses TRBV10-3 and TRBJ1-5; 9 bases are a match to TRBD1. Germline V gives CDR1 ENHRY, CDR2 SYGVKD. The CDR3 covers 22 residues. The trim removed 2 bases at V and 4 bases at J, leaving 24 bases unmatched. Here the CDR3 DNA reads TGTGCCATCAGTGAGCGCGGGAGTCAGTTGGGTATTGGGACAGGGCCTAATCAGCCCCAGCATTTT. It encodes CAISERGSQLGIGTGPNQPQHF.

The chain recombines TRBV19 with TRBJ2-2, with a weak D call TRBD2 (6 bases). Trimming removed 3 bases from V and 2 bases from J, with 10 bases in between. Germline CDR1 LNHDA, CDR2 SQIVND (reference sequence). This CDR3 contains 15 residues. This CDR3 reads CASSMVADNTGELFF. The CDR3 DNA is TGTGCCAGTAGTATGGTAGCGGACAACACCGGGGAGCTGTTTTTT.

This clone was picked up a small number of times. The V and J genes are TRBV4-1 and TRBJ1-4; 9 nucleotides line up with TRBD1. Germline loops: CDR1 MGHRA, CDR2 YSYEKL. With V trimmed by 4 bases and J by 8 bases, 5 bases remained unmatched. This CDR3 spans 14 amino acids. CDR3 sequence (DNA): TGCGCCAGCAGCCTACCTACAGGGGGCGAAAAACTGTTTTTT. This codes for CASSLPTGGEKLFF.

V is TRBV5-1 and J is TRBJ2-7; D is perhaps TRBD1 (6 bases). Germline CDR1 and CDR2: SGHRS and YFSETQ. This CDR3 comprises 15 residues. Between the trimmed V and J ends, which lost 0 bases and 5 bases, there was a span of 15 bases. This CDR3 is CASSLDRGQGHEQYF. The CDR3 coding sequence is TGCGCCAGCAGCTTGGATCGGGGCCAGGGGCACGAGCAGTACTTC.

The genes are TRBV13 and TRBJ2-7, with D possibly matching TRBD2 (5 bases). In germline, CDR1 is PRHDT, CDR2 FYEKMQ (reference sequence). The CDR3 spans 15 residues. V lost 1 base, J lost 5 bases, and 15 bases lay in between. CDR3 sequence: CASSLDWWRRHEQYF. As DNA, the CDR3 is TGTGCCAGCAGCTTAGACTGGTGGAGGAGGCACGAGCAGTACTTC.

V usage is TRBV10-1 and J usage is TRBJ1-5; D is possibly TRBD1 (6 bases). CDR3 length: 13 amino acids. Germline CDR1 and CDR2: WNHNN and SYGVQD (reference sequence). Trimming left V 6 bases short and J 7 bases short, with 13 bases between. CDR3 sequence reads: CASRDTGIQPQHF. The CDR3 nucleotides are TGCGCCAGCAGAGACACAGGGATCCAGCCCCAGCATTTT.

The CDR3 DNA reads as TGTGCCAGCAGATTGCATGGAGACTACGAGCAGTACTTC. Amino acids: CASRLHGDYEQYF. V usage is TRBV7-8 and J usage is TRBJ2-7, with unresolved D. The germline V gene encodes CDR1 SGHVS and CDR2 FQNEAQ. V was pared by 6 bases and J by 3 bases, with 12 bases between. CDR3 length: 13 residues.

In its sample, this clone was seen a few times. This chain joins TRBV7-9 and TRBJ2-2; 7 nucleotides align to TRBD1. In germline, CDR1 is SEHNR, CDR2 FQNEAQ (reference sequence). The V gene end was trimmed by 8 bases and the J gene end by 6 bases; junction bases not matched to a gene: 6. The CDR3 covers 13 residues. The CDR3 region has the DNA TGTGCCAGCGATGGACAGGTTGCCGGGGAGCTGTTTTTT. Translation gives CASDGQVAGELFF.

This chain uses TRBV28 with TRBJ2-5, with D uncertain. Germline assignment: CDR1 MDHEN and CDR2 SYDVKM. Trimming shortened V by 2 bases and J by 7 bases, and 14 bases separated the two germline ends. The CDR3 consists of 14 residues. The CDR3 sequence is CASSLIGGSGTQYF. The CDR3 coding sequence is TGTGCCAGCAGTTTAATTGGCGGTTCGGGGACCCAGTACTTC.

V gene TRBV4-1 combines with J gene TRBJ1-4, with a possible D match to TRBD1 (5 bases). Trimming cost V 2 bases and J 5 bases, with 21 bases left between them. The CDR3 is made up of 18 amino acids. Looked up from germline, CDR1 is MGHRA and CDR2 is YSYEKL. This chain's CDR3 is CASSQPPGLDSANEKLFF. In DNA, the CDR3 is TGCGCCAGCAGCCAACCACCCGGACTCGACAGCGCGAATGAAAAACTGTTTTTT.

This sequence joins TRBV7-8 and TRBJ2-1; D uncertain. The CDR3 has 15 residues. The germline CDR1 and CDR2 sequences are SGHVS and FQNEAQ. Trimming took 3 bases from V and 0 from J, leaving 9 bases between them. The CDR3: CASSFGGSSYNEQFF. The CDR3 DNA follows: TGTGCCAGCAGCTTTGGTGGAAGCTCCTACAATGAGCAGTTCTTC.

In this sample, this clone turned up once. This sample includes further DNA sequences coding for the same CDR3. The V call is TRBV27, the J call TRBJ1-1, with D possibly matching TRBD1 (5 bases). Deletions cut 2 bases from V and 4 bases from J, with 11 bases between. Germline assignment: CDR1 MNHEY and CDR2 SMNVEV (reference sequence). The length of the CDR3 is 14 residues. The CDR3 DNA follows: TGTGCCAGCAGTTTAAGCGTGAGGGGCACTGAAGCTTTCTTT. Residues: CASSLSVRGTEAFF.

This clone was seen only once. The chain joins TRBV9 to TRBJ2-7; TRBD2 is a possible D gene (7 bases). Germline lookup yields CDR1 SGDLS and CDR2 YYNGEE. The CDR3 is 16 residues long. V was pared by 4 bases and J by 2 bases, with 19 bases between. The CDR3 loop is CASSPTTGGGAYEQYF. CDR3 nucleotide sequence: TGTGCCAGCAGCCCAACGACGGGGGGCGGAGCCTACGAGCAGTACTTC. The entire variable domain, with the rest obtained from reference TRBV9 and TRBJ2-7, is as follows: DSGVTQTPKHLITATGQRVTLRCSPRSGDLSVYWYQQSLDQGLQFLIQYYNGEERAKGNILERFSAQQFPDLHSELNLSSLELGDSALYFCASSPTTGGGAYEQYFGPGTRLTVT.

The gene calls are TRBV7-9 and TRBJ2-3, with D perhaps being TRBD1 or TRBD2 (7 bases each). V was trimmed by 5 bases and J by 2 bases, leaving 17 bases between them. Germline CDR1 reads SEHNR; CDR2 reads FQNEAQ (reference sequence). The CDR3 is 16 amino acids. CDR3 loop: CASSVPQGGPTDTQYF. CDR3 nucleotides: TGTGCCAGCAGCGTCCCCCAGGGGGGGCCCACAGATACGCAGTATTTT.

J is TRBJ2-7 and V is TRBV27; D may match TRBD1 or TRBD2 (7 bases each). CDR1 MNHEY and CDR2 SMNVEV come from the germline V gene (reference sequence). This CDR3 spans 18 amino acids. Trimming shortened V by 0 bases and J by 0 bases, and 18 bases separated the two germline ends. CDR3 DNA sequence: TGTGCCAGCAGTTTATCCGCCCTGACAGGGACTATCTCCTACGAGCAGTACTTC. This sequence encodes CASSLSALTGTISYEQYF.

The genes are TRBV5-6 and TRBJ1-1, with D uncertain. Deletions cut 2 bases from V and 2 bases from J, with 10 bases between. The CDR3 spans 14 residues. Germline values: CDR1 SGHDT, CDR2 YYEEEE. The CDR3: CASSLIWGNTEAFF. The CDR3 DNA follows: TGTGCCAGCAGCTTAATCTGGGGTAACACTGAAGCTTTCTTT.

The CDR3 sequence is CASSGWSSNEQFF. CDR3 bases: TGCGCCAGCAGTGGCTGGAGCAGCAATGAGCAGTTCTTC. The V call is TRBV10-2, the J call TRBJ2-1, with D unresolved. Trimming took 4 bases from V and 6 from J, leaving 10 bases between them. Germline V gene sequence: CDR1 WSHSY, CDR2 SAAADI. The CDR3 sequence is 13 residues long.

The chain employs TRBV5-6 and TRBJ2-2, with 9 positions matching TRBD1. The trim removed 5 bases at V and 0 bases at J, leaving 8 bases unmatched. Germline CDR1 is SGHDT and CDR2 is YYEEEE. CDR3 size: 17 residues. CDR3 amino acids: CASSPGTGYTNTGELFF. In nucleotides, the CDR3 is TGTGCCAGCAGTCCCGGGACAGGGTATACGAACACCGGGGAGCTGTTTTTT.

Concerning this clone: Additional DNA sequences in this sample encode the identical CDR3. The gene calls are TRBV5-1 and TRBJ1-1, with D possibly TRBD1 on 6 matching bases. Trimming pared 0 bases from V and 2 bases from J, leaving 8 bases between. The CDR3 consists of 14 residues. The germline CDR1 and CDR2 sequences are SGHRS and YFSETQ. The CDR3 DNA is TGCGCCAGCAGCTTGGCACAGGGTAACACTGAAGCTTTCTTT. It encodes CASSLAQGNTEAFF.

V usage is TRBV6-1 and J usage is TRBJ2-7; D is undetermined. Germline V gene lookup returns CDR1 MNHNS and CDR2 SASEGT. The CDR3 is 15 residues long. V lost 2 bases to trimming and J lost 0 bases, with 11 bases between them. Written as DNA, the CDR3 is TGTGCCAGCAGTGAAAGGCAAAGTGGCTCCTACGAGCAGTACTTC. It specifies CASSERQSGSYEQYF.

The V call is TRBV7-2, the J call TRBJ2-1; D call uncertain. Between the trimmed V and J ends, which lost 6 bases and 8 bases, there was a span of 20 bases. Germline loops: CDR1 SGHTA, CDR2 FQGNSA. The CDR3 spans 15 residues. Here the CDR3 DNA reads TGTGCCAGCAGACAATTTCGCCCCCTGATGGATGAGCAGTTCTTC. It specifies CASRQFRPLMDEQFF.